Listed below are T cell receptor beta chains from one sample, sequenced in a study of cytomegalovirus exposure and HLA in healthy donors. Here immunoSEQ multiplex PCR was the method, and the copy in TCRdb shows in-frame clones only, minus some. The data contain more than 110,000 clones, about 79% of them singletons. Sequencing was done on a sample of PBMCs. The receptors stem from a male donor in good health and CMV-seronegative. The CDR3 runs from the conserved cysteine through the conserved F or W. The D gene is left open where the match is weak. Only some rows state a clone size, as once, few, many or a class for expanded clones.

V	D	J	size	DNA	CDR3
TRBV9	TRBD1	TRBJ2-1	.	TGTGCCAGCAGCCTCGCCGGGACAGGGGGCAGTGAGCAGTTCTTC	CASSLAGTGGSEQFF
TRBV6-1	.	TRBJ1-5	.	TGTGCCAGCAGTGACCTACCAAGACAGTCGACTCAGCCCCAGCATTTT	CASSDLPRQSTQPQHF
TRBV7-9	.	TRBJ1-2	.	TGTGCCAGCAGCTTAGGCTCTGTTGGCAATGGCTACACCTTC	CASSLGSVGNGYTF
TRBV23-1	.	TRBJ1-1	.	TGCGCCAGCAGTCAATCCGGGGATCTGAACACTGAAGCTTTCTTT	CASSQSGDLNTEAFF
TRBV7-5	.	TRBJ2-7	.	TGTGCCAGAAGCTCACCTGGACGAGCGGGGGGGCCTTTGTGGGAGCAGTACTTC	CARSSPGRAGGPLWEQYF
TRBV29-1	.	TRBJ1-2	.	TGCAGCGTTGAAGATCAAGGGGTTCATGGCTACCCCTTC	CSVEDQGVHGYPF
TRBV29-1	.	TRBJ1-2	.	TGCAGCGCCTCGGAGCCGTCGGGCTATGGCTACACCTTC	CSASEPSGYGYTF
TRBV7-3	.	TRBJ2-2	.	TGTGCCAGCAGCTTAACGGAGGCACTCGCGAACACCGGGGAGCTGTTTTTT	CASSLTEALANTGELFF
TRBV10-3	.	TRBJ2-3	.	TGTGCCATCAGCCGATGGACAGACACAGATACGCAGTATTTT	CAISRWTDTDTQYF
TRBV19	.	TRBJ2-7	.	TGTGCCAGTAGGTTAGGGGCGAGGAGCTACGAGCAGTACTTC	CASRLGARSYEQYF
TRBV9	TRBD2	TRBJ2-1	.	TGTGCCAGCAGCGTAGTGTCTAGCGGGAGCAATGAGCAGTTCTTC	CASSVVSSGSNEQFF
TRBV7-2	TRBD1	TRBJ1-2	.	TGTGCCAGCAGCCGTGACAGGGGTGCTAACTATGGCTACACCTTC	CASSRDRGANYGYTF
TRBV19	TRBD2	TRBJ2-5	.	TGTGCCAGTAGTATAGATCGGCTAGCGGGGGGCCAAGAGACCCAGTACTTC	CASSIDRLAGGQETQYF
TRBV7-9	TRBD1	TRBJ1-5	.	TGTGCCAGCAGCAGACAGGGGGATCAGCCCCAGCATTTT	CASSRQGDQPQHF
TRBV2	.	TRBJ2-5	.	TGTGCCAGCAGTGAAGCAGGGGGGGGCCAGACCCAGTACTTC	CASSEAGGGQTQYF
TRBV7-2	.	TRBJ1-3	.	TGTGCCAGCAGCTCCCCCCTCTCTGGAAACACCATATATTTT	CASSSPLSGNTIYF
TRBV7-2	.	TRBJ2-7	once	TGTGCCAGCAGCCCTGGGCCCTACTACGAGCAGTACTTC	CASSPGPYYEQYF
TRBV5-4	TRBD1	TRBJ1-2	.	TGTGCCAGCAGCGTACAGGGGCTCAGCTATGGCTACACCTTC	CASSVQGLSYGYTF
TRBV7-8	TRBD1	TRBJ2-6	.	TGTGCCAGCAGCTTACAACCAGGGGGACAGGGGGCGCCTGGGGCCAACGTCCTGACTTTC	CASSLQPGGQGAPGANVLTF
TRBV29-1	.	TRBJ2-3	.	TGCAGCGTTGAAGCCTCGGGGACTCCCCTCCGTGATACGCAGTATTTT	CSVEASGTPLRDTQYF
TRBV6-6	TRBD2	TRBJ2-3	few	TGTGCCAGCAGAGACCTGAGCGGGGGGGAAACAGATACGCAGTATTTT	CASRDLSGGETDTQYF
TRBV27	.	TRBJ1-1	once	TGTGCCAGCAGCTACTCCGGTATGAACACTGAAGCTTTCTTT	CASSYSGMNTEAFF
TRBV28	TRBD1	TRBJ2-7	.	TGTGCCAGCAGGACGGGGACAGGGGGGTACGAGCAGTACTTC	CASRTGTGGYEQYF
TRBV15	.	TRBJ1-5	.	TGTGCCACCACCCAGAGCGGGCAGCCCCAGCATTTT	CATTQSGQPQHF
TRBV2	TRBD1	TRBJ2-5	.	TGTGCCAGCAGTGGACAGGGGGCGATCCAAGAGACCCAGTACTTC	CASSGQGAIQETQYF
TRBV7-9	TRBD2	TRBJ2-7	once	TGTGCCAGCAGCCTACCGGGACTAGCGGGGACCTACGAGCAGTACTTC	CASSLPGLAGTYEQYF
TRBV29-1	.	TRBJ2-6	few	TGCAGCGTTGTACTGGACAGCTCTGGGGCCAACGTCCTGACTTTC	CSVVLDSSGANVLTF
TRBV4-1	TRBD2	TRBJ2-1	.	TGCCCCAGCAGCCAAGAAAGGGGAGGGTACAATGAGCAGTTCTTC	CPSSQERGGYNEQFF
TRBV2	.	TRBJ2-1	.	TGTGCCAGCATCCTCGAATGGGGGCCGCCATACAATGAGCAGTTCTTC	CASILEWGPPYNEQFF
TRBV5-4	TRBD2	TRBJ2-3	.	TGTGCCAGCAGCTTCTCAGCGGGAGACACAGATACGCAGTATTTT	CASSFSAGDTDTQYF
TRBV29-1	TRBD1	TRBJ2-7	.	TGCAGCGCCCGGGACAGCTCCTACGAGCAGTACTTC	CSARDSSYEQYF
TRBV6-5	TRBD1	TRBJ1-1	.	TGTGCCAGCAGTTACGGGACAGTGATGAACACTGAAGCTTTCTTT	CASSYGTVMNTEAFF
TRBV30	TRBD1	TRBJ1-1	once	TGTGCCTGGAGCCAGGGGGGTACTGAAGCTTTCTTT	CAWSQGGTEAFF
TRBV6-5	.	TRBJ2-7	.	TGTGCCAGCAGCCTAAGTGGGGGGGAGCAGTACTTC	CASSLSGGEQYF
TRBV6-5	.	TRBJ2-7	few	TGTGCCAGCAGTCAAGGACAGAACTACGAGCAGTACTTC	CASSQGQNYEQYF
TRBV5-1	.	TRBJ1-2	.	TGCGCCAGCAGCTTGGAGCAGGGGAACTATGGCTACACCTTC	CASSLEQGNYGYTF
TRBV29-1	.	TRBJ2-1	.	TGCAGCGTTAGACTACGATACAATGAGCAGTTCTTC	CSVRLRYNEQFF
TRBV6-5	.	TRBJ1-5	.	TGTGCCAGCAGTTCGGAGGGATATAGCAATCAGCCCCAGCATTTT	CASSSEGYSNQPQHF